The clone carrying this T cell receptor (beta chain) came up a few times. Its target is unknown. Sampling consisted of one heparinised blood draw per donor, averaging about 116 mL. CD4+ naive, central memory, regulatory and stem cell-like memory cells were sorted via CD45RO/CCR7/CD25/CD127/CD95/CD27. cDNA synthesis used the whole RNA isolate, giving expressed TCRB sequences. Some clones are missing from TCRdb's copy, which holds only in-frame ones; the method was immunoSEQ multiplex PCR. This repertoire shows 810,000 or so clones, about a sixth found once; its top ten account for around 0.02%. The length of the CDR3 is 13 residues. Germline values: CDR1 SGHTA, CDR2 FQGTGA. V lost 7 bases to trimming and J lost 9 bases; unmatched junction nucleotides: 8. The data derive from a study of beta chain features in type 1 diabetes. Findings and caveats of the study: Cells carrying high TCR expression could end up over-represented when cDNA is sequenced.

The chain employs TRBV7-3 and TRBJ2-1; 8 nucleotides line up with TRBD1. Specimen: naive CD4+ T cells from blood. This receptor was taken from a woman under 30 in good health. The CDR3 loop is CASTLGGQVEQFF. As DNA, the CDR3 is TGTGCCAGCACCCTCGGGGGACAGGTTGAGCAGTTCTTC.